The 26 T cell receptor beta chains below all came from one sample that was sequenced in a study of T cells in women clearing cervical HPV infection. Clones were sequenced by immunoSEQ multiplex PCR, and TCRdb holds only the in-frame ones, with some missing. This repertoire includes about 41,000 clones. Sequenced input: blood buffy coat. Receptor source: a woman aged 18 to 75 with a cervical HPV16 infection that either progressed to CIN3+ or cleared (not recorded which).

Details on this clone: The CDR3 goes on 3 residues after the read ends, and that part is filled in from the germline J gene. The chain recombines TRBV28 with TRBJ1-1; 7 nucleotides line up with TRBD1. Germline CDR1 reads MDHEN; CDR2 reads SYDVKM. J gave up 5 bases and V 6 bases, and 12 bases lay outside the gene matches. CDR3 length: 15 residues. The covered CDR3 bases are TGTGCCAGCAGCCCCGGGGGGGCAGGGGGAACTGAA. It codes for CASSPGGAGGTE. The CDR3 as a whole reads CASSPGGAGGTEAFF.

As to this clone: The read is 3 residues too short to cover the CDR3 end, so that end is filled in from the germline J gene. This chain connects TRBV20-1 to TRBJ1-1; TRBD1 is a possible D gene (6 bases). From germline, CDR1 is DFQATT and CDR2 SNEGSKA (reference sequence). This CDR3 is 12 amino acids long. Trimming left V 5 bases short and J 4 bases short, with 11 bases between. The CDR3 spells CSAGQQGTEAFF. The CDR3 bases that were read are TGCAGTGCTGGACAACAGGGCACTGAA.

Regarding this clone: The read falls 3 residues short of the CDR3 end, and the missing part is taken from the germline J gene. The chain uses TRBV15 and TRBJ1-4; D perhaps matches TRBD1 (5 bases). Germline lookup yields CDR1 LNHNV and CDR2 YYDKDF (reference sequence). This CDR3 has 16 residues. V was clipped by 0 bases and J by 8 bases, with 16 bases between them. The CDR3 is CATSRETPLTGEKLFF. CDR3 DNA (partial): TGTGCCACCAGCAGAGAGACCCCGCTAACAGGAGAAAAA.

As for this clone: The DNA ends 3 residues before the CDR3 does, and the rest of the CDR3 is filled in from the germline J gene. V usage is TRBV5-4 and J usage is TRBJ1-3, with a weak D call TRBD1 (5 bases). CDR3 size: 15 residues. Trimming stripped 3 bases from V and 0 bases from J, with 10 bases between. Germline V gene sequence: CDR1 SGHNT, CDR2 YYREEE (reference sequence). CDR3 sequence: CASSSTRASGNTIYF. The CDR3 DNA, read in part, is TGTGCCAGCAGCTCGACCAGGGCCTCTGGAAACACC.

As for this clone: The read terminates 3 residues ahead of where the CDR3 ends, so the germline J gene completes it. The chain recombines TRBV6-1 with TRBJ1-6; 10 bases match TRBD1. V lost 2 bases, J lost 9 bases, and 4 bases stayed unmatched. The CDR3 contains 15 residues. Germline CDR1 MNHNS, CDR2 SASEGT. This CDR3 reads CASSESGQGTSPLHF. CDR3 bases read: TGTGCCAGCAGTGAATCGGGACAGGGGACTTCACCC.

A remark on this clone: The read falls 3 residues short of the CDR3 end, and the missing part is taken from the germline J gene. The J gene is TRBJ2-3, the V gene TRBV18, with 11 bases fitting TRBD2. The ends lost 0 bases at V and 4 bases at J; junction bases unmatched: 0. This CDR3 is 15 amino acids long. Germline values: CDR1 KGHSH, CDR2 LQKENI. The sequenced part of the CDR3 DNA is TGTGCCAGCTCACCACCACTAGCGGGGGCAGATACG. This sequence encodes CASSPPLAGADT. The whole CDR3 sequence is CASSPPLAGADTQYF. Based on the CDR3 plus reference TRBV18 and TRBJ2-3, the full variable domain is NAGVMQNPRHLVRRRGQEARLRCSPMKGHSHVYWYRQLPEEGLKFMVYLQKENIIDESGMPKERFSAEFPKEGPSILRIQQVVRGDSAAYFCASSPPLAGADTQYFGPGTRLTVL.

In regard to this clone: The read halts 3 residues ahead of the CDR3 end, with the missing end drawn from the germline J gene. The V call is TRBV29-1, the J call TRBJ2-2; 9 nucleotides match TRBD1. V was clipped by 4 bases and J by 6 bases; unmatched bases: 3. Germline V gives CDR1 SQVTM, CDR2 ANQGSEA. The CDR3 has 13 amino acids. The covered CDR3 bases are TGCAGCGTTGTGGGACAGGGCCCCGGGGAG. It codes for CSVVGQGPGE. The entire CDR3 protein is CSVVGQGPGELFF.

Concerning this clone itself: From the germline J gene comes the end of the CDR3, since the read stops 3 residues before it. The chain recombines TRBV20-1 with TRBJ1-6, with 10 bases that match TRBD1. Per germline, CDR1 DFQATT and CDR2 SNEGSKA (reference sequence). Trimming at V came to 2 bases and at J to 10 bases, leaving 5 bases not matched to a gene. The CDR3 is 14 amino acids. CDR3 loop: CSARHRDRGSPLHF. CDR3 DNA, as far as it was read: TGCAGTGCTAGACACCGGGACAGGGGATCACCC.

Concerning this clone: Coverage ceases 3 residues before the CDR3 finishes, and the germline J gene fills in the end. The V call is TRBV6-2 or TRBV6-3, the J call TRBJ2-7, with 7 bases identical to TRBD1. Germline V gives CDR1 MNHEY, CDR2 SVGEGT. The CDR3 runs to 17 residues. J was trimmed by 2 bases and V by 2 bases; bases with no gene match: 12. Partial CDR3 DNA: TGTGCCAGCAGTTACCAATCGGACAGGCCCATAACCTACGAG. Its protein product is CASSYQSDRPITYE. The CDR3 reads in full as CASSYQSDRPITYEQYF.

Comments on this clone: The CDR3 end is not reached by the read, which stops 3 residues before it; the germline J gene fills it in. V and J are TRBV6-4 and TRBJ2-3; the match to TRBD2 covers 7 bases. The CDR3 length is 14 residues. J lost 4 bases, V lost 2 bases, and 3 bases had no gene match. Germline V gives CDR1 MRHNA, CDR2 SNTAGT. CDR3 DNA (partial): TGTGCCAGCAGTGACGGCGGGAGCTCAGATACG. Translation gives CASSDGGSSDT. The whole CDR3 sequence is CASSDGGSSDTQYF.

Details on this clone: The sequence runs out 3 residues before the end of the CDR3; the remainder is reconstructed from the germline J gene. The chain joins TRBV30 to TRBJ1-4; 7 nucleotides match TRBD1. Trimming took 1 base from V and 2 from J; bases not matched to a gene: 4. Germline CDR1 and CDR2: GTSNPN and SVGIG (reference sequence). The CDR3 sequence is 15 residues long. CDR3 DNA, as far as it was read: TGTGCCTGGAGTGCCAAACAGGGGACTAATGAAAAA. Residues: CAWSAKQGTNEK. The entire CDR3 is CAWSAKQGTNEKLFF.

Comment on this clone: Sequencing ends 3 residues short of the CDR3 end; the germline J gene provides the rest. V and J are TRBV11-2 and TRBJ2-3; no reliable D call. The CDR3 consists of 13 residues. Trimming removed 3 bases from V and 0 bases from J, with 4 bases in between. Looked up from germline, CDR1 is SGHAT and CDR2 is FQNNGV. CDR3 DNA, as far as it was read: TGTGCCAGCAGCTTCTACAGCACAGATACG. Residues: CASSFYSTDT. The full CDR3 sequence reads CASSFYSTDTQYF.

About this clone: The CDR3 end is not reached by the read, which stops 3 residues before it; the germline J gene fills it in. The chain employs TRBV7-9 and TRBJ2-1; D is uncertain. Germline CDR1 SEHNR, CDR2 FQNEAQ (reference sequence). The CDR3 totals 11 residues. Trimming cost V 3 bases and J 7 bases, with 4 bases left between them. Here the CDR3 reads CASSFQNEQFF. The CDR3 DNA, read in part, is TGTGCCAGCAGCTTCCAAAATGAG.

Regarding this clone: With the read ending 3 residues before the CDR3 end, the germline J gene is used to fill in that end. The chain combines TRBV29-1 with TRBJ2-7, with D perhaps TRBD2 (7 bases). The CDR3 has 13 residues. The germline V gene encodes CDR1 SQVTM and CDR2 ANQGSEA. V was clipped by 7 bases and J by 0 bases, with 13 bases between them. The CDR3 is CSAQGRDSYEQYF. The DNA read from the CDR3 is TGCAGCGCCCAGGGGAGGGACTCCTACGAG.

In the case of this clone: The read gets to within 3 residues of the CDR3 end, and the germline J gene fills in the rest. The chain joins TRBV20-1 to TRBJ2-1, with D perhaps matching TRBD1 (5 bases). From germline, CDR1 is DFQATT and CDR2 SNEGSKA (reference sequence). The ends were cut back, 2 bases at V and 4 bases at J, with 15 bases in the middle. This CDR3 is 15 amino acids long. The sequenced CDR3 bases are TGCAGTGCTAGAAGCCGACAGTCGGTTTACAATGAG. This translates into CSARSRQSVYNE. The complete CDR3 reads CSARSRQSVYNEQFF.

Notes on this clone: The read falls 3 residues short of the CDR3 end, and the missing part is taken from the germline J gene. The chain has TRBV11-2 and TRBJ2-7; D unresolved. V lost 8 bases and J lost 3, with 11 bases in between. Germline lookup yields CDR1 SGHAT and CDR2 FQNNGV. CDR3 length: 12 amino acids. CDR3 amino acids: CASAVVGYEQYF. The CDR3 bases that were read are TGTGCCAGCGCGGTTGTCGGCTACGAG.

About this clone: The read falls 3 residues short of the CDR3 end, and the missing part is taken from the germline J gene. This chain connects TRBV4-1 to TRBJ2-7; 14 bases fit TRBD2. Unmatched junction bases numbered 5, after V lost 4 bases and J lost 0 bases. The CDR3 runs 17 residues. In germline, CDR1 is MGHRA, CDR2 YSYEKL. The sequenced CDR3 bases are TGCGCCAGCAGCCGACCGGGACTAGCGGGAGACTCCTACGAG. This encodes CASSRPGLAGDSYE. The whole CDR3 protein reads CASSRPGLAGDSYEQYF.

As for this clone: The CDR3 goes on 3 residues after the read ends, and that part is filled in from the germline J gene. The V gene is TRBV11-2, the J gene TRBJ1-2, with a tentative D call TRBD1 (6 bases). The CDR3 covers 13 residues. V was trimmed by 5 bases and J by 7 bases, leaving 14 bases between them. The germline V gene has CDR1 SGHAT and CDR2 FQNNGV. The CDR3 sequence: CASSGGRGAGYTF. The sequenced CDR3 bases are TGTGCCAGCAGCGGCGGACGGGGGGCTGGC.

As concerns this clone: Read sequence stops 3 residues before the CDR3 end, and the germline J gene provides the missing end. This chain uses TRBV2 with TRBJ2-2; 10 nucleotides line up with TRBD2. CDR1 SNHLY and CDR2 FYNNEI come from the germline V gene. The trim removed 8 bases at V and 6 bases at J, leaving 12 bases unmatched. This CDR3 has 16 amino acids. CDR3 protein: CASSFFLAGDAGELFF. The part of the CDR3 DNA that was read is TGTGCCAGCTCCTTTTTTCTAGCGGGAGATGCCGGGGAG. The full variable domain, with the rest looked up from reference TRBV2 and TRBJ2-2, is EPEVTQTPSHQVTQMGQEVILRCVPISNHLYFYWYRQILGQKVEFLVSFYNNEISEKSEIFDDQFSVERPDGSNFTLKIRSTKLEDSAMYFCASSFFLAGDAGELFFGEGSRLTVL.

CDR3 bases read: TGTGCCAGCAGCTCCTCCGGACATCCCTATGGC. Translation gives CASSSSGHPYG. The CDR3 as a whole reads CASSSSGHPYGYTF. This chain links TRBV13 with TRBJ1-2, with D perhaps matching TRBD1 (5 bases). The CDR3 goes on 3 residues after the read ends, and that part is filled in from the germline J gene. The germline gives CDR1 PRHDT, CDR2 FYEKMQ (reference sequence). This CDR3 comprises 14 residues. The germline V and J ends were trimmed by 4 bases and 4 bases, with 13 bases remaining between them.

Worth noting for this clone: The CDR3 goes on 3 residues after the read ends, and that part is filled in from the germline J gene. The J gene is TRBJ2-3, the V gene TRBV28; perhaps TRBD2 as D (5 bases). Germline V lookup: CDR1 MDHEN, CDR2 SYDVKM. The length of the CDR3 is 14 residues. V lost 6 bases and J 0 bases, leaving 10 bases between the germline ends. Incomplete CDR3 DNA: TGTGCCAGCAGGGAGCGGACTAGCACAGATACG. Protein product: CASRERTSTDT. The complete CDR3 reads CASRERTSTDTQYF.

Details on this clone: The read is 3 residues too short to cover the CDR3 end, so that end is filled in from the germline J gene. The genes are TRBV7-3 and TRBJ2-2; 7 bases map to TRBD1. Germline V gene data show CDR1 as SGHTA and CDR2 as FQGTGA. V was pared by 5 bases and J by 5 bases, with 5 bases of the junction left unmatched. The CDR3 loop spans 14 amino acids. The DNA read from the CDR3 is TGTGCCAGCAGCCGACAGGGTTGGACCGGGGAG. This gives the protein CASSRQGWTGE. The full CDR3 protein reads CASSRQGWTGELFF.

A note on this clone: The read terminates 3 residues before the CDR3 end, so the remaining end is supplied by the germline J gene. The chain joins TRBV2 to TRBJ2-5; D remains unclear. Germline CDR1 is SNHLY and CDR2 is FYNNEI. Trimming shortened V by 3 bases and J by 7 bases, and 12 bases separated the two germline ends. This CDR3 region has 13 residues. The CDR3 sequence is CASSESGSGTQYF. The CDR3 bases that were read are TGTGCCAGCAGTGAGTCCGGGTCCGGGACC.

As regards this clone: The CDR3 end falls 3 residues outside the read, so it is completed with the germline J gene. The J gene is TRBJ2-2, the V gene TRBV7-8; possible D gene TRBD1, 6 bases. Germline lookup yields CDR1 SGHVS and CDR2 FQNEAQ. The V gene lost 0 bases and the J gene lost 0 bases, with 8 bases spanning the gap. This CDR3 has 16 residues. The CDR3 bases that were read are TGTGCCAGCAGCTTAGCGACAGGACCGAACACCGGGGAG. Translation gives CASSLATGPNTGE. The CDR3, in full, reads CASSLATGPNTGELFF.

Regarding this clone: From the germline J gene comes the end of the CDR3, since the read stops 3 residues before it. This chain connects TRBV2 to TRBJ1-5; D gene unclear. Trimming took 8 bases from V and 0 from J, leaving 8 bases between them. Germline CDR1 is SNHLY and CDR2 is FYNNEI. The CDR3 contains 13 residues. CDR3 DNA, as far as it was read: TGTGCCAGCGGCAGGAATAGCAATCAGCCC. Its protein is CASGRNSNQP. Given in full, the CDR3 is CASGRNSNQPQHF. Supplemented by reference TRBV2 and TRBJ1-5, the full variable domain reads EPEVTQTPSHQVTQMGQEVILRCVPISNHLYFYWYRQILGQKVEFLVSFYNNEISEKSEIFDDQFSVERPDGSNFTLKIRSTKLEDSAMYFCASGRNSNQPQHFGDGTRLSIL.

Concerning this clone: The observed sequence ends 3 residues before the CDR3 terminus, with the missing tail filled in from the germline J gene. The chain couples TRBV28 to TRBJ1-2; TRBD1 might be the D (5 bases). CDR3 length: 13 residues. Germline V gene data show CDR1 as MDHEN and CDR2 as SYDVKM. Trimming shortened V by 5 bases and J by 2 bases, and 9 bases separated the two germline ends. CDR3 DNA, as far as it was read: TGTGCCAGCAGTCTGGGGCAGAACTATGGC. Translated: CASSLGQNYG. The whole CDR3 sequence reads CASSLGQNYGYTF.